Shown below are 20 T cell receptor beta chains from a single sample sequenced in a study of response to subunit inactivated influenza vaccine. TCRdb fed the RT-PCR reads into MiXCR, producing one record per CDR3 protein. The data show around 520,000 distinct CDR3 sequences, with around 11% seen just once and roughly 10% held by the top ten. This sample comprised PBMCs from blood, obtained on the day of vaccination. The receptors come from a man aged 50 or older who received an inactivated influenza vaccine.

The rearrangement links TRBV12-3 or TRBV12-4 to TRBJ1-4; no firm D call. V shed 3 bases and J shed 8 bases, with 13 bases lying between them. This CDR3 has 14 residues. The CDR3 loop is CASSFYGGPEKLFF. In DNA, the CDR3 is TGTGCCAGCAGTTTTTACGGTGGGCCGGAAAAACTGTTTTTT.

This clonotype was picked up a small number of times. The V and J genes are TRBV6-2 or TRBV6-3 and TRBJ2-5; either TRBD1 or TRBD2 may fit D (5 bases each). Germline V gives CDR1 MNHEY, CDR2 SVGEGT. This CDR3 is 15 amino acids long. The V and J ends lost 2 bases and 0 bases respectively, with 10 bases between them. In nucleotides, the CDR3 is TGTGCCAGCAGTTACCTAGTGGGGGACCAAGAGACCCAGTACTTC. Its protein product is CASSYLVGDQETQYF.

This clonotype was counted a few times. The V gene is TRBV20-1, the J gene TRBJ2-7; tentatively, D is TRBD1 (6 bases). This CDR3 is built from 13 residues. Germline loops: CDR1 DFQATT, CDR2 SNEGSKA (reference sequence). V was cut by 7 bases and J by 2 bases, with 15 bases left in between. The DNA of the CDR3 is TGCAGTGTCACGGACAGCTCTCCCTACGAGCAGTACTTC. Translation: CSVTDSSPYEQYF.

The CDR3 reads CASSQEDTRGNIQYF. For the CDR3, the DNA is TGCGCCAGCAGCCAAGAGGACACTCGTGGGAACATTCAGTACTTC. This chain uses TRBV4-3 with TRBJ2-4, with TRBD1 as a possible D gene (5 bases). The CDR3 is 15 residues long. Germline V lookup: CDR1 LGHNA, CDR2 YSLEER. V was pared by 0 bases and J by 7 bases, with 13 bases between.

This clonotype was recorded many times. The V and J genes are TRBV28 and TRBJ2-1; 7 nucleotides match TRBD1. The CDR3 contains 18 residues. The germline V gene encodes CDR1 MDHEN and CDR2 SYDVKM. J lost 0 bases, V lost 4 bases, and 12 bases had no gene match. The CDR3 reads CASSSYTGAISSYNEQFF. Here the CDR3 DNA reads TGTGCCAGCAGTTCATATACAGGGGCAATATCCTCCTACAATGAGCAGTTCTTC.

This clonotype was counted between two and nine times. This chain connects TRBV2 to TRBJ1-4; no firm D call. The CDR3 runs 13 residues. V was shortened by 5 bases and J by 0 bases, with 4 bases between the two germline ends. CDR1 and CDR2 from the germline V gene are SNHLY and FYNNEI. The chain's CDR3 is CASSSPTNEKLFF. The DNA of the CDR3 is TGTGCCAGCAGTAGTCCAACTAATGAAAAACTGTTTTTT.

The J gene is TRBJ1-4, the V gene TRBV6-5, with D perhaps TRBD1 (6 bases). CDR3 length equals 14 residues. Germline V gene sequence: CDR1 MNHEY, CDR2 SVGAGI. V was clipped by 0 bases and J by 8 bases, with 10 bases between them. Here the CDR3 reads CASSYSNGGEKLFF. The CDR3 nucleotides read TGTGCCAGCAGTTACTCGAATGGGGGCGAAAAACTGTTTTTT.

The chain couples TRBV12-3 or TRBV12-4 to TRBJ1-5; D is undetermined. Between the trimmed V and J ends, which lost 2 bases and 4 bases, there was a span of 9 bases. The CDR3 loop spans 14 amino acids. The DNA for the CDR3 is TGTGCCAGCAGTTTAAAGCGGACGAATCAGCCCCAGCATTTT. Protein: CASSLKRTNQPQHF.

This clonotype was seen at least ten times. V gene TRBV7-8 combines with J gene TRBJ2-1; tentatively, D is TRBD1 or TRBD2 (5 bases each). Germline CDR1 SGHVS, CDR2 FQNEAQ. The CDR3 spans 16 residues. V was cut by 3 bases and J by 0 bases, with 12 bases left in between. CDR3 loop: CASSFGATSSYNEQFF. CDR3 nucleotides: TGTGCCAGCAGCTTCGGGGCTACCAGCTCCTACAATGAGCAGTTCTTC.

This clonotype was counted between two and nine times. V gene TRBV24-1 combines with J gene TRBJ2-1; D gene uncertain. Germline CDR1 and CDR2: KGHDR and SFDVKD. The CDR3 covers 12 residues. V dropped 2 bases and J dropped 9 bases, with 7 bases sitting between them. The CDR3 loop is CATSDYGREQFF. CDR3 DNA sequence: TGTGCCACCAGTGATTACGGACGTGAGCAGTTCTTC.

This clonotype was recorded many times. The chain couples TRBV20-1 to TRBJ1-1; tentative D call: TRBD1 (6 bases). The CDR3 has 13 amino acids. In germline, CDR1 is DFQATT, CDR2 SNEGSKA (reference sequence). Trimming shortened V by 0 bases and J by 1 base, and 6 bases separated the two germline ends. As DNA, the CDR3 is TGCAGTGCTAGAGACAGGGGGAACACTGAAGCTTTCTTT. Residues: CSARDRGNTEAFF.

This clonotype was observed many times. The V call is TRBV20-1, the J call TRBJ2-1; D uncertain. Trimming removed 2 bases from V and 3 bases from J, with 14 bases in between. Germline assignment: CDR1 DFQATT and CDR2 SNEGSKA (reference sequence). The CDR3 consists of 15 residues. CDR3 nucleotides: TGCAGTGCTAGATCGCGCTCGGACCGCTACAATGAGCAGTTCTTC. Translation: CSARSRSDRYNEQFF.

This clonotype was recorded at least ten times. The chain has TRBV6-2 or TRBV6-3 and TRBJ2-3; D might be TRBD2 (5 bases). CDR3 length: 13 residues. The V end lost 2 bases, the J end lost 2 bases, and 5 bases lay between the germline ends. Germline values: CDR1 MNHEY, CDR2 SVGEGT. The CDR3 DNA reads as TGTGCCAGCAGTTACGACTACACAGATACGCAGTATTTT. This encodes CASSYDYTDTQYF.

The CDR3 DNA sequence: TGCAGTGCCAAGGACAGGGGAAACACCGGGGAGCTGTTTTTT. This sequence encodes CSAKDRGNTGELFF. V is TRBV20-1 and J is TRBJ2-2; 9 bases agree with TRBD1. Germline lookup yields CDR1 DFQATT and CDR2 SNEGSKA (reference sequence). This CDR3 comprises 14 residues. Losses at the gene ends were 6 bases for V and 2 bases for J; bases not matched to a gene: 4.

In its sample, this clonotype was seen a few times. The chain employs TRBV29-1 and TRBJ1-5; D is unresolved. The V end was cut by 4 bases, the J end by 0 bases, with 7 bases between. Per the germline V gene, CDR1 is SQVTM and CDR2 is ANQGSEA. The CDR3 spans 13 residues. The CDR3 here is CSVGDVSNQPQHF. The CDR3 DNA follows: TGCAGCGTTGGGGATGTTAGCAATCAGCCCCAGCATTTT.

This clonotype was counted at least ten times. The chain employs TRBV10-3 and TRBJ1-5; 9 nucleotides agree with TRBD1. CDR3 size: 15 residues. J was trimmed by 7 bases and V by 3 bases; bases with no gene match: 7. Germline CDR1 and CDR2: ENHRY and SYGVKD. The CDR3 region is CAISEGDRVGQPQHF. CDR3 DNA sequence: TGTGCCATCAGTGAAGGGGACAGGGTGGGACAGCCCCAGCATTTT.

This clonotype occurred a few times. The chain employs TRBV5-6 and TRBJ1-1, with TRBD1 as a possible D gene (5 bases). V was shortened by 4 bases and J by 2 bases, with 18 bases between the two germline ends. The CDR3 is 16 residues long. Germline loops: CDR1 SGHDT, CDR2 YYEEEE. This CDR3 reads CASSTTQQEFNTEAFF. DNA of the CDR3: TGTGCCAGCAGCACAACCCAACAGGAGTTTAACACTGAAGCTTTCTTT.

This clonotype was detected only a few times. V gene TRBV4-2 combines with J gene TRBJ1-6, with D unclear. In germline, CDR1 is LGHNA, CDR2 YNFKEQ. V gave up 3 bases and J gave up 9 bases, with 12 bases separating them. The CDR3 spans 14 residues. The CDR3 sequence: CASSQGGIGSPLHF. CDR3 sequence (DNA): TGTGCCAGCAGCCAGGGTGGTATAGGTTCACCCCTCCACTTT.

Ten or more counts support this clonotype. The gene calls are TRBV5-1 and TRBJ2-2; perhaps TRBD1 as D (6 bases). Germline CDR1 and CDR2: SGHRS and YFSETQ. This CDR3 is 17 amino acids long. V lost 4 bases and J 1 base, leaving 17 bases between the germline ends. The CDR3, as DNA: TGCGCCAGCAGCCCCTATGCAGGGGCGGGGAACACCGGGGAGCTGTTTTTT. This gives the protein CASSPYAGAGNTGELFF.

This clonotype appeared a few times. V is TRBV25-1 and J is TRBJ2-3, with 8 bases lining up with TRBD2. V was pared by 3 bases and J by 3 bases, with 11 bases of the junction left unmatched. The CDR3 covers 17 residues. Germline CDR1 reads MGHDK; CDR2 reads SYGVNS. In DNA, the CDR3 is TGTGCCAGCAGTGACCCCGTCGAGGGCGGGAGGACAGATACGCAGTATTTT. Translated: CASSDPVEGGRTDTQYF.